This entry features one T cell receptor (beta chain) sequence. This CDR3 is built from 16 residues. Trimming removed 5 bases from V and 0 bases from J, with 14 bases in between. Germline V CDR1 and CDR2: LNHDA, SQIVND (reference sequence). Donors gave 8 to 10 milliliters of peripheral blood apiece. This sample was included in a study of blood T cells in healthy people across ages. The authors ran a second PCR of 7 to 11 cycles using a sample-barcoded 5' primer and a J-beta primer mix. One entry per CDR3 protein, called by TCRdb with MiXCR from the 5' RACE reads. Here the sample spans hundreds of thousands of distinct CDR3 sequences, about 50% being singletons.

The material sequenced was blood. The receptor comes from a woman older than 75 in good health. J is TRBJ1-5 and V is TRBV19; a weak D match, TRBD1 (6 bases). CDR3 protein: CASSAWTVSSNQPQHF. DNA of the CDR3: TGTGCCAGTAGTGCATGGACAGTTTCTAGCAATCAGCCCCAGCATTTT.